This T cell receptor beta chain was recovered during a study of cytomegalovirus exposure and HLA in healthy donors. V trimming: 3 bases; J trimming: 7 bases; junction bases outside the gene matches: 6. Germline V CDR1 and CDR2: SGDLS, YYNGEE. CDR3 length: 15 amino acids. PCR involved 60 Vbeta and 13 Jbeta primers. Clones were read by immunoSEQ multiplex PCR, and TCRdb kept only the in-frame ones, dropping some. Seen here are some 170,000 clones, around 75% observed once, and the top ten hold just under 3%. This TCR derives from a male donor in good health and CMV-seronegative. This chain connects TRBV9 to TRBJ1-6, with 8 bases that match TRBD1. The sequencing sample was made of PBMCs. CDR3 nucleotide sequence: TGTGCCAGCAGCGAGACAGGGGCGGAAAATTCACCCCTCCACTTT. Translating gives CASSETGAENSPLHF.